The 29 T cell receptor beta chains given below trace back to one sample, sequenced in a study of blood T cell repertoires in COVID-19. TCRdb's table, derived via immunoSEQ multiplex PCR, lists solely in-frame clones and lacks some. The repertoire holds 200,000 to 300,000 clones, with roughly 88% as singletons. The specimen sequenced was peripheral blood. Receptors were obtained from an elderly woman with COVID-19, enrolled during active disease.

The chain links TRBV3-1 (or the pseudogene TRBV3-2) to TRBJ1-3, with 7 nucleotides matching TRBD1. The junction had 20 bases not matched to a gene; V was cut back by 5 bases and J by 7 bases. The CDR3 has 18 amino acids. The germline V gene has CDR1 LGHDT and CDR2 YNNKEL (reference sequence). CDR3 protein: CASSLSPGTVEKRNTIYF. DNA for the CDR3: TGTGCCAGCAGCTTAAGCCCCGGGACAGTCGAAAAGCGGAACACCATATATTTT.

This sequence joins TRBV5-4 and TRBJ1-1; 7 bases agree with TRBD1. Germline-derived CDR1 and CDR2 are SGHNT and YYREEE (reference sequence). The CDR3 consists of 14 residues. Trimming at V came to 1 base and at J to 4 bases, leaving 4 bases not matched to a gene. CDR3 nucleotide sequence: TGTGCCAGCAGCTTGCAGGGGGTAGGCACTGAAGCTTTCTTT. It encodes CASSLQGVGTEAFF. Full variable domain (outside the CDR3, taken from reference TRBV5-4 and TRBJ1-1): ETGVTQSPTHLIKTRGQQVTLRCSSQSGHNTVSWYQQALGQGPQFIFQYYREEENGRGNFPPRFSGLQFPNYSSELNVNALELDDSALYLCASSLQGVGTEAFFGQGTRLTVV.

The J gene is TRBJ2-5, the V gene TRBV5-5; 9 bases line up with TRBD1. J lost 5 bases, V lost 1 base, and 6 bases had no gene match. Per the germline V gene, CDR1 is SGHKS and CDR2 is YYEKEE (reference sequence). This CDR3 is 15 amino acids long. CDR3: CASSLRQGVMETQYF. Here the CDR3 DNA reads TGTGCCAGCAGCTTGCGACAGGGGGTAATGGAGACCCAGTACTTC.

The count of this clone is one. The rearrangement uses TRBV6-6 and TRBJ2-3, with a tentative D call TRBD1 (6 bases). The CDR3 extends over 12 amino acids. V was shortened by 2 bases and J by 10 bases, with 10 bases between the two germline ends. CDR1 is MNHNY, CDR2 SVGAGI, per germline (reference sequence). The CDR3 nucleotides are TGTGCCAGCAGTTACGCCACAGGGCCGCAGTATTTT. Its protein is CASSYATGPQYF.

The V call is TRBV5-8, the J call TRBJ1-3; D is undetermined. CDR3 length: 15 residues. The germline V gene encodes CDR1 SGHTS and CDR2 YDEGEE. Trimming stripped 0 bases from V and 0 bases from J, with 7 bases between. The CDR3 DNA follows: TGTGCCAGCAGCTTGGTATCTACCTCTGGAAACACCATATATTTT. The encoded protein is CASSLVSTSGNTIYF.

The CDR3 DNA is TGTGCCAGCAGCTTACGAACTAGCGGGGGTGGGGATACGCAGTATTTT. This gives the protein CASSLRTSGGGDTQYF. The V call is TRBV7-2, the J call TRBJ2-3, with TRBD2 matching 11 bases. After removal of 2 bases from V and 6 bases from J, the junction contained 7 bases not matched to a gene. Per germline, CDR1 SGHTA and CDR2 FQGNSA. This CDR3 region has 16 residues.

V gene TRBV9 combines with J gene TRBJ1-2; D is unclear. Trimming pared 2 bases from V and 1 base from J, leaving 6 bases between. CDR3 length: 13 amino acids. From germline, CDR1 is SGDLS and CDR2 YYNGEE. CDR3 residues: CASSVTYNYGYTF. The DNA for the CDR3 is TGTGCCAGCAGCGTTACCTATAACTATGGCTACACCTTC.

The rearrangement links TRBV5-6 to TRBJ1-1; D is undetermined. The CDR3 is 16 residues long. V was trimmed by 4 bases and J by 7 bases, leaving 23 bases between them. The germline V gene has CDR1 SGHDT and CDR2 YYEEEE. CDR3 nucleotide sequence: TGTGCCAGCAGCCGGGTTCTTCTGGGTCAAAGGCGTGAAGCTTTCTTT. Amino acid sequence: CASSRVLLGQRREAFF.

The sample holds a few counts of this clone. The rearrangement links TRBV10-2 to TRBJ2-2, with TRBD2 matching over 7 bases. V shed 4 bases, J shed 1 base, and the junction held 6 bases outside the gene matches. Germline V gives CDR1 WSHSY, CDR2 SAAADI. The CDR3 runs to 16 residues. The CDR3 reads CASSAVGGRNTGELFF. CDR3 DNA sequence: TGCGCCAGCAGTGCGGTGGGGGGGAGGAACACCGGGGAGCTGTTTTTT.

This chain connects TRBV19 to TRBJ2-2; TRBD1 matches 7 bases. This CDR3 is built from 14 residues. With 7 bases clipped from V and 2 bases from J, the junction kept 4 bases outside the gene matches. Germline-derived CDR1 and CDR2 are LNHDA and SQIVND (reference sequence). CDR3 in DNA: TGTGCCAGTACCGGGACAGTTAACACCGGGGAGCTGTTTTTT. Translating gives CASTGTVNTGELFF.

This clone occurred a few times. The chain couples TRBV6-4 to TRBJ1-1, with TRBD1 matching over 9 bases. The germline gives CDR1 MRHNA, CDR2 SNTAGT. With V trimmed by 7 bases and J by 8 bases, 8 bases remained unmatched. The CDR3 is 13 amino acids. CDR3 loop: CASKNTGGKEAFF. The DNA for the CDR3 is TGTGCCAGCAAGAATACAGGGGGCAAGGAAGCTTTCTTT.

The genes are TRBV10-2 and TRBJ1-5; the match to TRBD1 covers 8 bases. This CDR3 is built from 15 residues. From germline, CDR1 is WSHSY and CDR2 SAAADI. The V segment lost 8 bases and the J segment 5 bases; nucleotides outside the gene matches: 11. CDR3 loop: CASCRADREDQPQHF. Written as DNA, the CDR3 is TGCGCCAGCTGCCGAGCGGACAGGGAGGATCAGCCCCAGCATTTT.

The chain employs TRBV6-6 and TRBJ2-5; 13 nucleotides align to TRBD2. With 6 bases clipped from V and 2 bases from J, the junction kept 6 bases outside the gene matches. Germline CDR1 and CDR2: MNHNY and SVGAGI (reference sequence). The CDR3 contains 16 residues. CDR3 DNA sequence: TGTGCCAGCAGACCACGGACTAGCGGGGGACAAGAGACCCAGTACTTC. This encodes CASRPRTSGGQETQYF.

The rearrangement uses TRBV28 and TRBJ1-2; D gene uncertain. The CDR3 is 16 residues long. V shed 5 bases and J shed 7 bases, with 23 bases lying between them. Germline V gene data show CDR1 as MDHEN and CDR2 as SYDVKM. CDR3 sequence: CASSPLFTPLERGYTF. The CDR3 nucleotides are TGTGCCAGCAGTCCACTATTCACTCCCCTGGAACGTGGCTACACCTTC.

V usage is TRBV28 and J usage is TRBJ2-5; the D gene is possibly TRBD2 (6 bases). CDR1 is MDHEN, CDR2 SYDVKM, per germline. The CDR3 consists of 18 residues. V shed 7 bases and J shed 4 bases, with 28 bases lying between them. This CDR3 is CASNMSPHLEGWRETQYF. CDR3 sequence (DNA): TGTGCCAGCAACATGTCTCCCCACTTGGAGGGGTGGAGAGAGACCCAGTACTTC.

The rearrangement links TRBV18 to TRBJ1-3; tentative D call: TRBD1 (5 bases). Trimming stripped 1 base from V and 0 bases from J, with 7 bases between. Germline values: CDR1 KGHSH, CDR2 LQKENI. The CDR3 consists of 15 residues. CDR3 sequence reads: CASSPQQVSGNTIYF. CDR3 in DNA: TGTGCCAGCTCACCACAACAGGTCTCTGGAAACACCATATATTTT.

V and J are TRBV10-3 and TRBJ1-5; 7 bases line up with TRBD1. V dropped 3 bases and J dropped 1; count of bases not matched to a gene: 3. CDR1 ENHRY and CDR2 SYGVKD come from the germline V gene. The CDR3 length is 15 residues. CDR3 in amino acids: CAISDLQGSNQPQHF. For the CDR3, the DNA is TGTGCCATCAGTGATCTACAGGGGAGCAATCAGCCCCAGCATTTT.

The rearrangement links TRBV5-1 to TRBJ1-2; 11 nucleotides match TRBD1. J lost 8 bases, V lost 1 base, and 10 bases had no gene match. Looked up from germline, CDR1 is SGHRS and CDR2 is YFSETQ. There are 16 residues in the CDR3. CDR3 nucleotide sequence: TGCGCCAGCAGCTTGACACCTCTTGGGACAGGGGGAGGCTACACCTTC. Translated, it gives CASSLTPLGTGGGYTF.

The V gene is TRBV21-1, the J gene TRBJ1-1. TRBV21-1 is classified as a pseudogene. CDR3 length equals 18 residues. This CDR3 reads CASSNPRTRGGTNTEAFF. The CDR3 DNA is TGTGCCAGCAGCAACCCGAGGACACGGGGGGGGACGAACACTGAAGCTTTCTTT.

The CDR3: CAIAGRPNEKLFF. The DNA of the CDR3 is TGTGCCATAGCAGGGCGACCTAATGAAAAACTGTTTTTT. The chain has TRBV10-3 and TRBJ1-4; TRBD1 might be the D (5 bases). V gave up 9 bases and J gave up 3 bases, with 11 bases separating them. Germline-derived CDR1 and CDR2 are ENHRY and SYGVKD. This CDR3 comprises 13 residues.

This chain connects TRBV2 to TRBJ2-7; 7 bases are shared with TRBD2. This CDR3 spans 11 amino acids. The germline V gene has CDR1 SNHLY and CDR2 FYNNEI. Trimming at V came to 7 bases and at J to 9 bases, leaving 6 bases not matched to a gene. This CDR3 reads CASTITGGQYF. CDR3 in DNA: TGTGCCAGCACCATTACGGGGGGGCAGTACTTC.

The rearrangement uses TRBV5-1 and TRBJ1-3; weak D call: TRBD1 (5 bases). Germline values: CDR1 SGHRS, CDR2 YFSETQ. The CDR3 has 15 amino acids. V lost 0 bases, J lost 8 bases, and 15 bases lay in between. Written as DNA, the CDR3 is TGCGCCAGCAGCTTGGAGGTCCGGGGGGAAGACACCATATATTTT. Protein product: CASSLEVRGEDTIYF.

The chain has TRBV20-1 and TRBJ2-1, with 7 bases that match TRBD2. Germline V gives CDR1 DFQATT, CDR2 SNEGSKA (reference sequence). V shed 3 bases and J 2 bases; nucleotides not matched to a gene: 13. The CDR3 sequence is 17 residues long. CDR3 in DNA: TGCAGTGCTAGTTGCTGGACGACTAGCTCGGCCTACAATGAGCAGTTCTTC. Amino acid sequence: CSASCWTTSSAYNEQFF.

This clone turned up a few times. The rearrangement joins TRBV7-2 to TRBJ1-1; D is unresolved. Germline V gene sequence: CDR1 SGHTA, CDR2 FQGNSA. The CDR3 consists of 16 residues. V was clipped by 5 bases and J by 1 base, with 17 bases between them. CDR3 bases: TGTGCCAGCAGCCCTCTTCCCTTAAGACAGAACACTGAAGCTTTCTTT. It encodes CASSPLPLRQNTEAFF.

The chain has TRBV20-1 and TRBJ1-2; 12 positions match TRBD1. The CDR3 is 16 residues long. Germline CDR1 and CDR2: DFQATT and SNEGSKA (reference sequence). J gave up 4 bases and V 3 bases, and 9 bases lay outside the gene matches. The DNA of the CDR3 is TGCAGTGCTAGTGAGGCCGGGACAGGGGGCGGCTATGGCTACACCTTC. Its protein is CSASEAGTGGGYGYTF.

As concerns this clone: Other DNA sequences in this specimen translate into the identical CDR3. The rearrangement joins TRBV5-1 to TRBJ2-5; 12 nucleotides match TRBD2. The V gene's germline CDR1 is SGHRS and CDR2 YFSETQ. This CDR3 comprises 18 residues. The ends lost 0 bases at V and 1 base at J; junction bases unmatched: 7. This CDR3 reads CASSLGRTSGEIQETQYF. The CDR3 region has the DNA TGCGCCAGCAGCTTGGGCCGGACTAGCGGGGAGATCCAAGAGACCCAGTACTTC.

The chain carries TRBV7-2 and TRBJ2-1, with TRBD1 matching 8 bases. Germline assignment: CDR1 SGHTA and CDR2 FQGNSA. The length of the CDR3 is 15 residues. The V and J ends lost 3 bases and 5 bases, in that order; junction bases with no gene match: 6. The CDR3 spells CASSFQDRAHNEQFF. In nucleotides, the CDR3 is TGTGCCAGCAGCTTTCAGGACAGGGCTCACAATGAGCAGTTCTTC.

The rearrangement joins TRBV6-2 or TRBV6-3 to TRBJ2-3; D not certain. This CDR3 is built from 16 residues. The V and J ends lost 2 bases and 6 bases respectively, with 18 bases between them. Germline lookup yields CDR1 MNHEY and CDR2 SVGEGT. The CDR3 DNA is TGTGCCAGCAGTTACCAGAAAGGAACCCTCGGGGATACGCAGTATTTT. Amino acids: CASSYQKGTLGDTQYF.

This clone was detected only once. The genes are TRBV10-3 and TRBJ2-1; weak D call: TRBD2 (6 bases). The CDR3 totals 17 residues. The V gene lost 4 bases and the J gene lost 0 bases, with 16 bases spanning the gap. Looked up from germline, CDR1 is ENHRY and CDR2 is SYGVKD. The CDR3 protein is CAISGGSGLSSYNEQFF. The CDR3 DNA sequence: TGTGCCATCAGTGGCGGTAGCGGCCTAAGCTCCTACAATGAGCAGTTCTTC.